This T cell receptor beta chain originates from a study of neoadjuvant anti-PD-1 for oral cavity cancer. Looking at the study overall: Patients without progression received a fourth nivolumab dose around day 43, then surgical resection on days 50-56.

The CDR3 loop spans 13 amino acids. Trimming pared 7 bases from V and 1 base from J, leaving 10 bases between. Per germline, CDR1 MNHNS and CDR2 SASEGT. The time point denotes: after neoadjuvant nivolumab, at surgical resection. The method was immunoSEQ multiplex PCR; TCRdb's version includes in-frame clones alone and lacks a portion of them. Among some 15,000 clones, about 70% were seen once, and the ten largest hold 2% to 3%. Regarding the study as a whole: Each response group had just a few patients in TCR analyses. Higher pretreatment Treg/Th17 ratios tracked higher pretreatment blood clonality.

This clone turned up a few times. Its antigen is currently unknown. This TCR came from a person aged 35 to 85 with oral cavity squamous cell carcinoma. The sequenced sample was PBMCs, obtained after nivolumab (anti-PD-1) treatment. The chain is built from TRBV6-1 and TRBJ1-1; D call uncertain. DNA for the CDR3: TGTGCCAGCAAGGGCCCCGAGAACACTGAAGCTTTCTTT. It yields the protein CASKGPENTEAFF.